The T cell receptor beta chain under discussion was sequenced for a study of cytomegalovirus exposure and HLA in healthy donors. CDR1 and CDR2 (germline): GTSNPN, SVGIG (reference sequence). Trimming took off 5 bases at V and 5 bases at J, with 16 bases between the two ends. The CDR3 is made up of 14 amino acids. In nominal health when sampled, donors likely had unrecorded immune exposures nonetheless. Overall study findings and caveats: Most subjects had HLA-A and HLA-B alleles reportedly predicted accurately by TCR beta sequences.

Primers: 60 Vbeta forward and 13 Jbeta reverse. Generated by immunoSEQ multiplex PCR, the TCRdb table keeps only in-frame clones and is missing some. The data show under 150,000 clones, with around 77% seen just once and approximately 5% held by the top ten. In the case of this clone: Its target is not known.

The clonotype was recovered from a woman in her 50s in good health and CMV-seronegative. The chain carries TRBV30 and TRBJ1-5, with D maybe TRBD1 (5 bases). The sequenced sample was PBMCs. CDR3 sequence: CAWSGGASDQPQHF. The CDR3 DNA reads as TGTGCCTGGTCTGGTGGGGCCTCAGATCAGCCCCAGCATTTT.